The 11 T cell receptor beta chains listed next were all sequenced from one sample in a study of cytomegalovirus exposure and HLA in healthy donors. In the PCR, 60 Vbeta and 13 Jbeta primers were used. Method: immunoSEQ multiplex PCR; TCRdb's copy keeps in-frame clones and lacks some. The sample contains around 110,000 clones, around two thirds of which appear only once. Sequenced: PBMCs. The receptor set was obtained from a woman aged 40 to 55 in good health and CMV-seropositive.

The count of this clone is one. This chain connects TRBV7-3 to TRBJ2-1, with D hard to call. Germline CDR1 reads SGHTA; CDR2 reads FQGTGA. The germline V and J ends were trimmed by 0 bases and 0 bases, with 9 bases remaining between them. The CDR3 sequence is 16 residues long. For the CDR3, the DNA is TGTGCCAGCAGCTTAACAGGTTCTAGCTCCTACAATGAGCAGTTCTTC. Amino acids: CASSLTGSSSYNEQFF.

The chain couples TRBV11-2 to TRBJ2-3; 10 bases fit TRBD2. The germline V gene has CDR1 SGHAT and CDR2 FQNNGV. J was trimmed by 9 bases and V by 6 bases; bases with no gene match: 15. The CDR3 length is 16 residues. CDR3 coding DNA: TGTGCCAGCAGTTATCAAGGGACTAGCGCACGGGGGACGCAGTATTTT. It codes for CASSYQGTSARGTQYF.

The chain is built from TRBV6-5 and TRBJ1-4; 10 nucleotides line up with TRBD1. The germline V gene encodes CDR1 MNHEY and CDR2 SVGAGI. Trimming removed 4 bases from V and 5 bases from J; junction bases left unmatched: 1. CDR3 length: 14 residues. The chain's CDR3 is CASSWTGGNEKLFF. In DNA form, the CDR3 reads TGTGCCAGCAGTTGGACAGGGGGGAATGAAAAACTGTTTTTT.

Written as DNA, the CDR3 is TGTGCCAGCAGTTTAATTATGGGGCAAGATCAGCCCCAGCATTTT. Amino acid sequence: CASSLIMGQDQPQHF. The rearrangement links TRBV27 to TRBJ1-5; the D gene is possibly TRBD1 (5 bases). Germline V gives CDR1 MNHEY, CDR2 SMNVEV (reference sequence). This CDR3 has 15 residues. V was trimmed by 2 bases and J by 5 bases, leaving 13 bases between them.

This chain links TRBV14 with TRBJ1-3, with TRBD1 matching over 8 bases. Germline V CDR1 and CDR2: SGHDN, FVKESK. The ends lost 4 bases at V and 0 bases at J; junction bases unmatched: 5. This CDR3 has 16 amino acids. As DNA, the CDR3 is TGTGCCAGCAGCCGGCGACAGGGGAGCTCTGGAAACACCATATATTTT. It codes for CASSRRQGSSGNTIYF.

Written as DNA, the CDR3 is TGTGCCAGCAGTGACAAGCTAGCGGGCTACAATGAGCAGTTCTTC. It is translated as CASSDKLAGYNEQFF. The chain is built from TRBV6-4 and TRBJ2-1; 8 positions agree with TRBD2. Per germline, CDR1 MRHNA and CDR2 SNTAGT. J was trimmed by 3 bases and V by 2 bases; bases with no gene match: 3. The CDR3 spans 15 residues.

This clone was observed a single time. This chain joins TRBV29-1 and TRBJ1-1; 10 bases are shared with TRBD1. V was pared by 4 bases and J by 3 bases, with 8 bases of the junction left unmatched. Germline V lookup: CDR1 SQVTM, CDR2 ANQGSEA. This CDR3 is 15 amino acids long. The CDR3 spells CSVGQGADGHTEAFF. As DNA, the CDR3 is TGCAGCGTTGGACAGGGGGCAGATGGACACACTGAAGCTTTCTTT.

This clone appeared a few times. The chain carries TRBV19 and TRBJ2-1; 10 nucleotides line up with TRBD1. In germline, CDR1 is LNHDA, CDR2 SQIVND (reference sequence). CDR3 length: 19 amino acids. V lost 3 bases to trimming and J lost 5 bases; unmatched junction nucleotides: 16. The CDR3 loop reads CASSILLAPGQGFDNEQFF. The DNA of the CDR3 is TGTGCCAGTAGTATTCTACTCGCTCCGGGACAGGGGTTTGACAATGAGCAGTTCTTC.

This clone has a handful of counts. V and J are TRBV10-1 and TRBJ1-3; D unresolved. The CDR3 covers 14 residues. Per the germline V gene, CDR1 is WNHNN and CDR2 is SYGVQD (reference sequence). Deletions cut 6 bases from V and 1 base from J, with 10 bases between. Written as DNA, the CDR3 is TGCGCCAGCAGCGAGGGCCTTTCTGGAAACACCATATATTTT. It translates to CASSEGLSGNTIYF.

This rearrangement joins TRBV27 to TRBJ2-1; 7 bases map to TRBD2. CDR1 is MNHEY and CDR2 is SMNVEV in the germline V gene (reference sequence). The junction had 7 bases not matched to a gene; V was cut back by 4 bases and J by 4 bases. CDR3 size: 15 residues. The CDR3 protein is CASSSIAGPYNEQFF. The CDR3, as DNA: TGTGCCAGCAGTTCAATAGCGGGTCCTTACAATGAGCAGTTCTTC.

V usage is TRBV27 and J usage is TRBJ2-7; 11 nucleotides match TRBD2. The V and J ends lost 4 bases and 6 bases, in that order; junction bases with no gene match: 8. The CDR3 runs 15 residues. Germline-derived CDR1 and CDR2 are MNHEY and SMNVEV (reference sequence). CDR3 in amino acids: CASSSPTSGKVEQYF. The CDR3 nucleotides are TGTGCCAGCAGTTCCCCGACTAGCGGGAAAGTCGAGCAGTACTTC.